One and the same sample provided the 12 T cell receptor beta chains below, sequenced in a study of Graves' ophthalmopathy and Graves' hyperthyroidism. Amplification of TCR beta CDR3 regions used RNA transcripts. A first-round RT-PCR used HTBI primers, followed by a second-round multiplex PCR. TCRdb fed the multiplex PCR reads into MiXCR, producing one record per CDR3 protein. The table records some 350,000 distinct CDR3 sequences, about 17% of them present only once. Sequenced sample: peripheral blood. These receptor sequences come from an adult woman with stable Graves' hyperthyroidism.

There are many counts of this clonotype. The V gene is TRBV11-2, the J gene TRBJ2-5; the D is unclear. CDR1 and CDR2 from the germline V gene are SGHAT and FQNNGV. The length of the CDR3 is 15 residues. The ends were cut back, 3 bases at V and 0 bases at J, with 11 bases in the middle. The CDR3 bases are TGTGCCAGCAGCTTCCCCCAACTACACCAAGAGACCCAGTACTTC. This gives the protein CASSFPQLHQETQYF. The whole variable domain, remainder taken from reference TRBV11-2 and TRBJ2-5, is EAGVAQSPRYKIIEKRQSVAFWCNPISGHATLYWYQQILGQGPKLLIQFQNNGVVDDSQLPKDRFSAERLKGVDSTLKIQPAKLEDSAVYLCASSFPQLHQETQYFGPGTRLLVL.

This clonotype has ten or more counts. V and J are TRBV10-3 and TRBJ2-7; D remains ambiguous. The CDR3 contains 14 residues. In germline, CDR1 is ENHRY, CDR2 SYGVKD. The V and J ends lost 10 bases and 0 bases respectively, with 16 bases between them. Here the CDR3 reads CATRGESSSYEQYF. In nucleotides, the CDR3 is TGTGCCACCCGTGGGGAATCGAGCTCCTACGAGCAGTACTTC.

CDR3 region: CASLEGVSTGELFF. The CDR3 DNA reads as TGTGCCAGCCTGGAGGGGGTTTCCACCGGGGAGCTGTTTTTT. The V and J genes are TRBV7-2 and TRBJ2-2; D is tentatively TRBD1 or TRBD2 (6 bases each). The ends were cut back, 8 bases at V and 4 bases at J, with 14 bases in the middle. Germline V gene data show CDR1 as SGHTA and CDR2 as FQGNSA. The CDR3 has 14 amino acids.

Ten or more counts support this clonotype. The chain joins TRBV2 to TRBJ2-7; 10 bases map to TRBD1. V gave up 8 bases and J gave up 6 bases; unmatched junction bases: 4. The CDR3 has 12 amino acids. CDR1 is SNHLY, CDR2 FYNNEI, per germline. CDR3 sequence reads: CASGTGESEQYF. The CDR3, as DNA: TGTGCCAGCGGGACAGGGGAGAGCGAGCAGTACTTC.

This chain connects TRBV7-9 to TRBJ2-5; 10 bases are shared with TRBD1. The CDR3 totals 15 residues. Unmatched junction bases numbered 3, after V lost 2 bases and J lost 3 bases. Germline V lookup: CDR1 SEHNR, CDR2 FQNEAQ (reference sequence). In DNA form, the CDR3 reads TGTGCCAGCAGCTTATTCGGGACAGGGGAAGAGACCCAGTACTTC. Encoded protein: CASSLFGTGEETQYF.

This clonotype was detected ten times or more. This rearrangement joins TRBV28 to TRBJ2-6; a possible D gene is TRBD1 (6 bases). The CDR3 runs 15 residues. Germline values: CDR1 MDHEN, CDR2 SYDVKM. V was pared by 6 bases and J by 2 bases, with 11 bases between. The CDR3 DNA is TGTGCCAGCAGACCCACAGGGCCTGGGGCCAACGTCCTGACTTTC. This translates into CASRPTGPGANVLTF.

This sequence joins TRBV19 and TRBJ1-5, with D hard to call. The ends were cut back, 8 bases at V and 0 bases at J, with 8 bases in the middle. Germline V gene lookup returns CDR1 LNHDA and CDR2 SQIVND (reference sequence). There are 13 residues in the CDR3. CDR3 nucleotides: TGTGCCAGTGCCCTGGATAGCAATCAGCCCCAGCATTTT. It specifies CASALDSNQPQHF.

The table lists this clonotype with a few counts. The chain links TRBV5-1 to TRBJ2-7; D remains ambiguous. CDR3 length equals 14 residues. Germline values: CDR1 SGHRS, CDR2 YFSETQ. Trimming left V 1 base short and J 4 bases short, with 12 bases between. CDR3 bases: TGCGCCAGCAGCTTGTACGGAGTCGATTACGAGCAGTACTTC. It yields the protein CASSLYGVDYEQYF.

This clonotype was found many times. The chain is built from TRBV12-3 or TRBV12-4 and TRBJ2-7; 9 bases are a match to TRBD2. The CDR3 extends over 15 amino acids. J gave up 2 bases and V 3 bases, and 5 bases lay outside the gene matches. Here the CDR3 reads CASSLTSGATYEQYF. The CDR3 DNA reads TGTGCCAGCAGTTTGACTAGCGGAGCAACCTACGAGCAGTACTTC.

Ten or more counts support this clonotype. This rearrangement joins TRBV20-1 to TRBJ1-5; D uncertain. There are 16 residues in the CDR3. The germline CDR1 and CDR2 sequences are DFQATT and SNEGSKA (reference sequence). Trimming removed 0 bases at V and 4 bases at J, with 16 bases between. The CDR3 region has the DNA TGCAGTGCTAGAGATCCTCGGGCAGCTGAGAATCAGCCCCAGCATTTT. It codes for CSARDPRAAENQPQHF.

Many counts were recorded for this clonotype. CDR3 bases: TGTGCCACCAGCAGAGTAGGCAGGGTGGGCGGGGAGCTGTTTTTT. Protein: CATSRVGRVGGELFF. The chain recombines TRBV15 with TRBJ2-2, with D perhaps TRBD1 (5 bases). The CDR3 contains 15 residues. Germline CDR1 is LNHNV and CDR2 is YYDKDF (reference sequence). Trimming took off 1 base at V and 7 bases at J, with 13 bases between the two ends.

This chain links TRBV6-2 or TRBV6-3 with TRBJ1-2; 9 bases agree with TRBD1. V was clipped by 7 bases and J by 5 bases; unmatched bases: 8. CDR1 is MNHEY, CDR2 SVGEGT, per germline. There are 14 residues in the CDR3. CDR3 coding DNA: TGTGCCAGCACCCCGGGACAGGGACGTTATGGCTACACCTTC. Amino acids: CASTPGQGRYGYTF.